This T cell receptor (beta chain) was captured in a study of blood T cell repertoires in COVID-19. As for the study in general: Material from acute and convalescent COVID-19 was sourced from the United States, Italy and Spain. In each case, the material was cDNA or gDNA derived from T cells, B-cell-depleted T cells, or PBMCs.

Original processing methods: Estimates of nucleated cell counts were drawn from the amplification of reference gene primers. The protocol was immunoSEQ multiplex PCR, while the TCRdb copy is restricted to in-frame clones and leaves out a portion. The V and J calls and the clone size are those of that table, but D and trimming were determined from the DNA. This sample has some 350,000 clones, with nearly 90% found just once. Trimming removed 5 bases from V and 2 bases from J; junction bases left unmatched: 3. The CDR3 spans 15 residues. The V gene's germline CDR1 is SGDLS and CDR2 YYNGEE. The rearrangement links TRBV9 to TRBJ2-3; TRBD2 matches 12 bases. The receptor's source is a man aged 18 to 30 with active or convalescent COVID-19. Sequenced input: peripheral blood. DNA of the CDR3: TGTGCCAGCAGTCTAGCGGGGGGGTACACAGATACGCAGTATTTT. It specifies CASSLAGGYTDTQYF.